This entry lists 4 T cell receptor beta chains sequenced from one sample in a study of T cell changes during pregnancy in multiple sclerosis. The repertoire was sequenced with immunoSEQ multiplex PCR; TCRdb's copy has only in-frame clones and lacks some. The data hold 69,000 or so clones, with about 91% observed a single time. Specimen: CD4+ T cells from peripheral blood mononuclear cells, collected in the third trimester of pregnancy. All receptors derive from a female donor in good health, enrolled as a control in a pregnancy study.

J is TRBJ2-6 and V is TRBV7-3, with D maybe TRBD2 (7 bases). The CDR3 covers 18 residues. Per germline, CDR1 SGHTA and CDR2 FQGTGA. V was clipped by 1 base and J by 0 bases, with 13 bases between them. CDR3 coding DNA: TGTGCCAGCAGCTTAAATGCGGGGGCGAGCTCTGGGGCCAACGTCCTGACTTTC. Its translation is CASSLNAGASSGANVLTF.

The chain has TRBV5-4 and TRBJ2-7, with 11 bases lining up with TRBD1. The V segment lost 4 bases and the J segment 7 bases; nucleotides outside the gene matches: 10. The CDR3 has 15 amino acids. Germline loops: CDR1 SGHNT, CDR2 YYREEE (reference sequence). The CDR3 region is CASSGPGTGGREQYF. The CDR3 coding sequence is TGTGCCAGCAGCGGCCCTGGGACAGGGGGACGGGAGCAGTACTTC.

The genes are TRBV18 and TRBJ1-1, with a weak D call TRBD1 (6 bases). This CDR3 spans 14 amino acids. The V and J ends lost 1 base and 3 bases respectively, with 9 bases between them. Germline assignment: CDR1 KGHSH and CDR2 LQKENI. CDR3 sequence: CASSPQGGDTEAFF. The CDR3, as DNA: TGTGCCAGCTCACCACAGGGGGGGGACACTGAAGCTTTCTTT.

This rearrangement joins TRBV7-2 to TRBJ1-2; 11 bases line up with TRBD1. CDR1 and CDR2 (germline): SGHTA, FQGNSA. The CDR3 totals 18 residues. In DNA form, the CDR3 reads TGTGCGACCGGACAGGGGGCCTTTTACCGCGATACTAACTATGGCTACACCTTC. Encoded protein: CATGQGAFYRDTNYGYTF.